The rows below give T cell receptor beta chains drawn from one sample of a study of blood T cell repertoires in COVID-19. The assay was immunoSEQ multiplex PCR, and TCRdb's table has in-frame clones only and misses some. The data contain 85,000 to 95,000 clones, more than 70% of them singletons. The source material was peripheral blood. The source is a man between 60 and 70 years old with acute or convalescent COVID-19. Each CDR3 is given with its conserved first and last residue. A D gene is named only where the DNA matches it firmly. Not every row has a clone size; where given, it reads once, few, many or a size class.

J gene: TRBJ2-1
clone size: once
V gene: TRBV5-1
D gene: -
CDR3 protein: CASSPEGRGYNEQFF
CDR3 DNA: TGCGCCAGCAGCCCCGAGGGCAGGGGCTACAATGAGCAGTTCTTC

J gene: TRBJ2-3
clone size: -
V gene: TRBV4-2
D gene: -
CDR3 protein: CASSENLDTQYF
CDR3 DNA: TGTGCCAGCAGCGAAAACTTAGATACGCAGTATTTT

J gene: TRBJ2-6
clone size: -
V gene: TRBV5-4
D gene: -
CDR3 protein: CASSNDMGLSGANVLTF
CDR3 DNA: TGTGCCAGCAGCAATGACATGGGCTTGTCTGGGGCCAACGTCCTGACTTTC

J gene: TRBJ1-2
clone size: -
V gene: TRBV29-1
D gene: -
CDR3 protein: CSAIRQANYGYTF
CDR3 DNA: TGCAGCGCTATCCGACAGGCTAACTATGGCTACACCTTC

J gene: TRBJ2-5
clone size: -
V gene: TRBV7-9
D gene: TRBD2
CDR3 protein: CASSHAGGEETQYF
CDR3 DNA: TGTGCCAGCAGCCACGCGGGAGGGGAGGAGACCCAGTACTTC

J gene: TRBJ2-7
clone size: -
V gene: TRBV3-1/TRBV3-2
D gene: -
CDR3 protein: CASSQDISGSYEQYF
CDR3 DNA: TGTGCCAGCAGCCAAGATATAAGCGGTAGCTACGAGCAGTACTTC

J gene: TRBJ1-6
clone size: -
V gene: TRBV6-5
D gene: -
CDR3 protein: CASVVRHNSPLHF
CDR3 DNA: TGTGCCAGCGTGGTGAGGCACAATTCACCCCTCCACTTT

J gene: TRBJ2-5
clone size: -
V gene: TRBV7-9
D gene: TRBD2
CDR3 protein: CASSLAGGTEEETQYF
CDR3 DNA: TGTGCCAGCAGCTTAGCGGGGGGGACGGAAGAAGAGACCCAGTACTTC

J gene: TRBJ2-7
clone size: -
V gene: TRBV6-5
D gene: TRBD1
CDR3 protein: CATSSRTGLKDEQYF
CDR3 DNA: TGTGCCACTTCAAGTCGGACAGGGCTAAAGGACGAGCAGTACTTC

J gene: TRBJ2-7
clone size: -
V gene: TRBV7-2
D gene: TRBD2
CDR3 protein: CASSLRLPTSGNSYEQYF
CDR3 DNA: TGTGCCAGCAGCTTGCGGCTTCCAACTAGCGGGAACTCCTACGAGCAGTACTTC

J gene: TRBJ2-2
clone size: -
V gene: TRBV9
D gene: TRBD2
CDR3 protein: CASSPGGGLAGGELFF
CDR3 DNA: TGTGCCAGCAGCCCTGGTGGGGGACTAGCGGGCGGGGAGCTGTTTTTT

J gene: TRBJ2-3
clone size: -
V gene: TRBV29-1
D gene: TRBD1
CDR3 protein: CSVEENGQGTDTQYF
CDR3 DNA: TGCAGCGTTGAGGAAAATGGACAGGGAACAGATACGCAGTATTTT

J gene: TRBJ1-2
clone size: -
V gene: TRBV19
D gene: -
CDR3 protein: CGDINYGYTF
CDR3 DNA: TGTGGGGACATTAACTATGGCTACACCTTC

J gene: TRBJ2-3
clone size: -
V gene: TRBV7-7
D gene: -
CDR3 protein: CASSFRVTDTQYF
CDR3 DNA: TGTGCCAGCAGCTTCCGGGTTACAGATACGCAGTATTTT

J gene: TRBJ2-3
clone size: -
V gene: TRBV27
D gene: TRBD2
CDR3 protein: CASSFVRGGRDTQYF
CDR3 DNA: TGTGCCAGCAGTTTTGTGCGGGGGGGCAGGGATACGCAGTATTTT

J gene: TRBJ2-1
clone size: -
V gene: TRBV6-6
D gene: TRBD2
CDR3 protein: CASSPPAGEQFF
CDR3 DNA: TGTGCCAGCAGTCCCCCAGCGGGAGAGCAGTTCTTC

J gene: TRBJ1-5
clone size: -
V gene: TRBV5-1
D gene: TRBD1
CDR3 protein: CASSTTGGNQPQHF
CDR3 DNA: TGCGCCAGCAGCACCACAGGGGGCAATCAGCCCCAGCATTTT

J gene: TRBJ2-2
clone size: -
V gene: TRBV6-6
D gene: TRBD2
CDR3 protein: CASSGRTSGGTGELFF
CDR3 DNA: TGTGCCAGCAGTGGCCGGACTAGCGGGGGCACCGGGGAGCTGTTTTTT

J gene: TRBJ1-2
clone size: -
V gene: TRBV6-1
D gene: -
CDR3 protein: CASSDRIYGYTF
CDR3 DNA: TGTGCCAGCAGTGACAGGATCTATGGCTACACCTTC

J gene: TRBJ1-4
clone size: -
V gene: TRBV18
D gene: -
CDR3 protein: CASSPREATNEKLFF
CDR3 DNA: TGTGCCAGCTCACCTAGGGAGGCGACTAATGAAAAACTGTTTTTT

J gene: TRBJ1-4
clone size: -
V gene: TRBV5-5
D gene: -
CDR3 protein: CASSLPSGGINEKLFF
CDR3 DNA: TGTGCCAGCAGCTTGCCGTCCGGCGGTATTAATGAAAAACTGTTTTTT

J gene: TRBJ2-7
clone size: -
V gene: TRBV5-6
D gene: TRBD1
CDR3 protein: CASSRPGTGSYEQYF
CDR3 DNA: TGTGCCAGCAGCCGCCCCGGGACAGGGTCATACGAGCAGTACTTC

J gene: TRBJ2-5
clone size: -
V gene: TRBV18
D gene: TRBD1
CDR3 protein: CASSLGGQGQETQYF
CDR3 DNA: TGTGCCAGCTCACTCGGGGGACAGGGGCAAGAGACCCAGTACTTC

J gene: TRBJ2-1
clone size: -
V gene: TRBV6-5
D gene: -
CDR3 protein: CASSYESLSNEQFF
CDR3 DNA: TGTGCCAGCAGTTACGAGTCTTTGAGCAATGAGCAGTTCTTC

J gene: TRBJ2-7
clone size: -
V gene: TRBV20-1
D gene: -
CDR3 protein: CSASHRDDEQYF
CDR3 DNA: TGCAGTGCTAGTCACAGGGACGACGAGCAGTACTTC

J gene: TRBJ2-2
clone size: -
V gene: TRBV6-5
D gene: -
CDR3 protein: CASRDPGGNTGELFF
CDR3 DNA: TGTGCCAGCAGGGACCCCGGAGGGAACACCGGGGAGCTGTTTTTT

J gene: TRBJ2-1
clone size: -
V gene: TRBV11-1
D gene: -
CDR3 protein: CASSLETSSYNEQFF
CDR3 DNA: TGTGCCAGCAGCTTAGAGACAAGCTCCTACAATGAGCAGTTCTTC

J gene: TRBJ1-2
clone size: -
V gene: TRBV9
D gene: TRBD1
CDR3 protein: CASSVEGQGDYGYTF
CDR3 DNA: TGTGCCAGCAGCGTAGAGGGACAGGGAGATTATGGCTACACCTTC

J gene: TRBJ1-1
clone size: -
V gene: TRBV5-1
D gene: TRBD1
CDR3 protein: CASSLGGQGSTEAFF
CDR3 DNA: TGCGCCAGCAGCTTGGGAGGACAGGGGAGCACTGAAGCTTTCTTT

J gene: TRBJ2-7
clone size: -
V gene: TRBV5-1
D gene: -
CDR3 protein: CASSFESGGYEQYF
CDR3 DNA: TGCGCCAGCAGCTTTGAGAGCGGAGGCTACGAGCAGTACTTC

J gene: TRBJ1-6
clone size: -
V gene: TRBV27
D gene: -
CDR3 protein: CASTQSGGYSPLHF
CDR3 DNA: TGTGCCAGCACCCAATCCGGGGGTTACTCACCCCTCCACTTT

J gene: TRBJ2-7
clone size: once
V gene: TRBV12-3/TRBV12-4
D gene: -
CDR3 protein: CASSSGGGEQYF
CDR3 DNA: TGTGCCAGCAGTTCGGGTGGAGGCGAGCAGTACTTC

J gene: TRBJ2-7
clone size: -
V gene: TRBV6-2/TRBV6-3
D gene: TRBD2
CDR3 protein: CASSFHLLAGVIYEQYF
CDR3 DNA: TGTGCCAGCAGTTTCCACCTACTAGCGGGCGTTATCTACGAGCAGTACTTC

J gene: TRBJ2-1
clone size: -
V gene: TRBV27
D gene: TRBD2
CDR3 protein: CASTILAGADNEQFF
CDR3 DNA: TGTGCCAGCACAATTTTAGCGGGAGCCGACAATGAGCAGTTCTTC

J gene: TRBJ2-7
clone size: -
V gene: TRBV6-9
D gene: TRBD2
CDR3 protein: CASSCPQTSGSPYEQYF
CDR3 DNA: TGTGCCAGCAGTTGCCCCCAGACTAGCGGGTCCCCCTACGAGCAGTACTTC

J gene: TRBJ2-7
clone size: -
V gene: TRBV12-3/TRBV12-4
D gene: -
CDR3 protein: CASSLYRAYEQYF
CDR3 DNA: TGTGCCAGCAGTTTGTACAGAGCCTACGAGCAGTACTTC

J gene: TRBJ2-2
clone size: -
V gene: TRBV5-1
D gene: TRBD2
CDR3 protein: CASSRNRGGAGELFF
CDR3 DNA: TGCGCCAGCAGTCGGAATCGCGGGGGGGCCGGGGAGCTGTTTTTT

J gene: TRBJ2-7
clone size: -
V gene: TRBV6-5
D gene: -
CDR3 protein: CASKTGRGTYEQYF
CDR3 DNA: TGTGCCAGCAAAACAGGGAGGGGGACTTACGAGCAGTACTTC

J gene: TRBJ1-5
clone size: -
V gene: TRBV12-3/TRBV12-4
D gene: -
CDR3 protein: CASTRLPQPQHF
CDR3 DNA: TGTGCCAGCACCCGACTGCCTCAGCCCCAGCATTTT

J gene: TRBJ1-6
clone size: few
V gene: TRBV27
D gene: -
CDR3 protein: CASSLRTVLDSPLHF
CDR3 DNA: TGTGCCAGCAGTTTAAGGACAGTTCTCGATTCACCCCTCCACTTT

J gene: TRBJ1-6
clone size: -
V gene: TRBV6-6
D gene: TRBD1
CDR3 protein: CASSETGGPFSPLHF
CDR3 DNA: TGTGCCAGCAGTGAGACAGGGGGCCCCTTTTCACCCCTCCACTTT

J gene: TRBJ2-1
clone size: -
V gene: TRBV7-3
D gene: TRBD1
CDR3 protein: CASSLKNRGTANNEQFF
CDR3 DNA: TGTGCCAGCAGCTTAAAGAATCGTGGGACAGCGAACAATGAGCAGTTCTTC

J gene: TRBJ1-4
clone size: -
V gene: TRBV19
D gene: -
CDR3 protein: CASSIVAGLKEKLFF
CDR3 DNA: TGTGCCAGTAGTATAGTCGCGGGGTTGAAGGAAAAACTGTTTTTT

J gene: TRBJ2-5
clone size: -
V gene: TRBV27
D gene: TRBD2
CDR3 protein: CASSMTSGGAWETQYF
CDR3 DNA: TGTGCCAGCAGTATGACTAGCGGGGGGGCCTGGGAGACCCAGTACTTC

J gene: TRBJ2-3
clone size: -
V gene: TRBV10-3
D gene: -
CDR3 protein: CAISESNGSSDTQYF
CDR3 DNA: TGTGCCATCAGTGAGTCAAACGGGAGCTCAGATACGCAGTATTTT

J gene: TRBJ2-7
clone size: few
V gene: TRBV9
D gene: -
CDR3 protein: CASSVGTEEFYEQYF
CDR3 DNA: TGTGCCAGCAGCGTAGGGACGGAGGAGTTTTACGAGCAGTACTTC

J gene: TRBJ1-2
clone size: -
V gene: TRBV2
D gene: -
CDR3 protein: CASSVIYGYTF
CDR3 DNA: TGTGCCAGCAGTGTTATCTATGGCTACACCTTC

J gene: TRBJ2-5
clone size: -
V gene: TRBV5-1
D gene: -
CDR3 protein: CASSLSSTDQETQYF
CDR3 DNA: TGCGCCAGCAGCTTGTCTTCGACAGATCAAGAGACCCAGTACTTC

J gene: TRBJ1-2
clone size: -
V gene: TRBV5-6
D gene: TRBD1
CDR3 protein: CASSIWDRSNYGYTF
CDR3 DNA: TGTGCCAGCAGCATCTGGGACAGGAGTAACTATGGCTACACCTTC

J gene: TRBJ1-4
clone size: once
V gene: TRBV5-4
D gene: -
CDR3 protein: CASSLGLTPETLVF
CDR3 DNA: TGTGCCAGCAGCTTGGGACTCACTCCTGAAACTCTAGTTTTT

J gene: TRBJ1-1
clone size: -
V gene: TRBV5-1
D gene: -
CDR3 protein: CASSLDPGIAEAFF
CDR3 DNA: TGCGCCAGCAGCTTGGACCCGGGGATAGCTGAAGCTTTCTTT

J gene: TRBJ2-3
clone size: -
V gene: TRBV24-1
D gene: -
CDR3 protein: CATSDLRSDTQYF
CDR3 DNA: TGTGCCACCAGTGATTTGCGGTCAGATACGCAGTATTTT

J gene: TRBJ2-3
clone size: -
V gene: TRBV19
D gene: TRBD1
CDR3 protein: CASRRTGDTSTDTQYF
CDR3 DNA: TGTGCCAGTAGAAGGACAGGGGATACGAGCACAGATACGCAGTATTTT

J gene: TRBJ2-2
clone size: -
V gene: TRBV3-1/TRBV3-2
D gene: -
CDR3 protein: CASSQVTSPPTGELFF
CDR3 DNA: TGTGCCAGCAGTCAGGTAACCTCTCCCCCCACCGGGGAGCTGTTTTTT

J gene: TRBJ2-7
clone size: -
V gene: TRBV6-5
D gene: -
CDR3 protein: CASRVSSRISYEQYF
CDR3 DNA: TGTGCCAGCAGAGTTTCTTCGAGAATTTCCTACGAGCAGTACTTC

J gene: TRBJ2-2
clone size: -
V gene: TRBV19
D gene: -
CDR3 protein: CASTRGTGVVGELFF
CDR3 DNA: TGTGCCAGTACGCGGGGGACAGGAGTAGTCGGGGAGCTGTTTTTT

J gene: TRBJ2-7
clone size: -
V gene: TRBV6-5
D gene: TRBD2
CDR3 protein: CASSWEGAGGYEQYF
CDR3 DNA: TGTGCCAGCAGTTGGGAGGGAGCGGGAGGGTACGAGCAGTACTTC

J gene: TRBJ1-1
clone size: -
V gene: TRBV6-5
D gene: -
CDR3 protein: CASSYVAGAGEAFF
CDR3 DNA: TGTGCCAGCAGTTACGTCGCGGGAGCGGGAGAAGCTTTCTTT

J gene: TRBJ2-1
clone size: -
V gene: TRBV5-1
D gene: -
CDR3 protein: CASSPPTDEQFF
CDR3 DNA: TGCGCCAGCAGCCCTCCCACGGATGAGCAGTTCTTC